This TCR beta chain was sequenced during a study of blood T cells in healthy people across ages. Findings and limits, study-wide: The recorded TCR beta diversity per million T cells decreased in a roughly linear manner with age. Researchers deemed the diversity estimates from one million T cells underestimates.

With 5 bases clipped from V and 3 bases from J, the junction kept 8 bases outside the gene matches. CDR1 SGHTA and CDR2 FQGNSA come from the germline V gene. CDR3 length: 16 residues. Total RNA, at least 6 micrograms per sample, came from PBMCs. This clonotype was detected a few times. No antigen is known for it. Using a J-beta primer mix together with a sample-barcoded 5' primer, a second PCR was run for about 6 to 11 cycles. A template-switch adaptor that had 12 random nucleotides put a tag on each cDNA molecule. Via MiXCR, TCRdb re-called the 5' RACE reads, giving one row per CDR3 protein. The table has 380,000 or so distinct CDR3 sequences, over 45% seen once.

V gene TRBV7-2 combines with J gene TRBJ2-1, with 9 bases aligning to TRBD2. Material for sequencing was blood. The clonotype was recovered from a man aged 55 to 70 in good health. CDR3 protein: CASSPDLAGYYNEQFF. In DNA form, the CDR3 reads TGTGCCAGCAGCCCCGACCTAGCGGGGTACTACAATGAGCAGTTCTTC.